This T cell receptor beta chain was retrieved from a study of T cell responses to AZD1222 COVID-19 vaccine. As to this clone: Its target is not known.

The CDR3 totals 14 residues. CDR1 SGHTA and CDR2 FQGNSA come from the germline V gene. Losses at the gene ends were 0 bases for V and 2 bases for J; bases not matched to a gene: 1. The study, taken as a whole, reports: Once two AZD1222 doses were given, Spike-specific TCR breadth and depth went up.

Method: immunoSEQ multiplex PCR; TCRdb's copy keeps in-frame clones and lacks some. The table records about 100,000 clones, more than 85% of them present only once. This chain connects TRBV7-2 to TRBJ2-7; 7 bases match TRBD2. Source: peripheral blood, taken on day 0 of AZD1222 vaccination. This clonotype was sampled from an adult in good health. In DNA, the CDR3 is TGTGCCAGCAGCTTAGCTAGCGGGCCCTACGAGCAGTACTTC. This gives the protein CASSLASGPYEQYF.